This T cell receptor beta chain came from a study of cytomegalovirus exposure and HLA in healthy donors. Study-level information: Genotyping of 400 or so donors showed that 80% to 85% belonged to the Caucasian-associated ancestry cluster.

The donors were healthy bone marrow donors. 60 Vbeta and 13 Jbeta primers were used in PCR. The data were produced by immunoSEQ multiplex PCR, yet TCRdb's version contains in-frame clones alone and is incomplete. The sample yields approximately 150,000 clones, roughly 70% seen once. On this clone itself: The target antigen is unknown.

Germline loops: CDR1 LNHDA, CDR2 SQIVND (reference sequence). CDR3 length equals 17 residues. Trimming removed 4 bases from V and 7 bases from J; junction bases left unmatched: 12. Study findings and constraints: Excluded were some V segments that proved indistinguishable, including TRBV6-2 and TRBV6-3. Links to common viral pathogens appeared, in a later analysis, for several of the most significant clusters.

The J gene is TRBJ1-4, the V gene TRBV19, with TRBD1 identical over 10 bases. The sequenced sample was PBMCs. This receptor was taken from a woman aged 40 to 49 in good health and CMV-seropositive. DNA of the CDR3: TGTGCCAGTAGTACCTCAATCCGGGACAGGGGAGGTGAAAAACTGTTTTTT. As protein: CASSTSIRDRGGEKLFF.